This T cell receptor beta chain is drawn from a study of identical twins listed by TCRdb under 2016. In terms of the full investigation: TCR alpha and beta repertoires from monozygotic twins, unrelated adults of various ages and cord blood were deep-sequenced to test whether fetal clonotypes persist. To rule out contamination, replicate twin experiments were performed at different times with different library preparation protocols.

Receptors were amplified or captured by 5' RACE. Sequencing used an Illumina HiSeq 2000. Template switching introduced a universal primer binding site; the final cDNA contained a unique molecular identifier, enabling accurate counting of TCR cDNA molecules. Specific primers in the conserved constant-segment region were used to synthesize first-strand cDNA for the TCR alpha and beta chains. To control for contamination, every cDNA library was double barcoded, receiving both a SMART-Mk sample barcode and Illumina barcodes. TruSeq adapter sequences along with Illumina sample barcodes were introduced in two successive PCR steps. TCR alpha and beta cDNA libraries were sequenced on the Illumina HiSeq platform with custom primers. Turning to the authors' computational methods: Unique molecular identifiers were extracted from raw reads with MiGEC, and CDR3 positions were determined with MiXCR. For each individual, recombination models were inferred using an EM algorithm with the repgenHMM and IGoR tools. The analysis of shared clonotypes was done with the tcR package in R, with sharing normalized by the product of cloneset sizes. To study raw recombination without the effects of thymic and clonal selection, out-of-frame nonproductive sequences were analyzed. In TCRdb, the public reads were trimmed at Q25 with fastp and aligned with MiXCR, with productive beta chains retained. Every distinct CDR3 protein forms one entry, paired with its most common genes and DNA. These V and J calls are TCRdb output, not the study's own analysis. The table for this sample lists 430,000 or so distinct CDR3 sequences; 20% to 30% of them were counted only once. Jointly, the top ten make up about 2.7% of the sample.

For this clonotype: No cognate antigen has been identified for it. No base quality information exists; no much larger clone differs at one position.

CDR3 length: 15 amino acids, cysteine to phenylalanine. The CDR3 DNA has 45 bases and is translated from base 1. CDR1 MNHNS and CDR2 SASEGT are derived from the germline V gene. V ends up 7 bases short and J 4 bases short, with an unmatched junction base count of 8. The study at large found these results: Out-of-frame TCR alpha sequences shared between twins showed an excess of low generation-probability sequences compared with coincidental sharing between unrelated individuals. Because the same donors could not be followed over many years, the conclusions relied on cross-sectional statistical analysis. In beta out-of-frame sequences, excess twin sharing was weaker, because having fewer shared sequences lowered the signal-to-noise ratio. In monozygotic twins, out-of-frame TCR alpha sharing was systematically underestimated by recombination models, although the models agreed with sharing between unrelated individuals. Invariant T cells such as MAIT and iNKT could partly confound zero-insertion analyses, though diverse VJ usage argued against this for most clonotypes. Abundant cord blood beta clonotypes carried fewer insertions; young adult naive repertoires showed a weaker similar trend, while memory repertoires showed none.

All donors were healthy Caucasians. Three pairs of female monozygotic twins, all aged 18 to 29 years, were included in the twin cohort. CD4+ and CD8+ T cell populations were isolated with positive isolation kits from Invitrogen. These sequences were also reported in another study, on T cells expressing NK-cell markers. From the second report: Under 10 donors provided sorted CD3+CD56+NKG2C+, CD3+CD56+NKG2C- and CD3+CD56-NKG2C+ T-cell subsets, whose TCR beta-chain repertoires were profiled. Among the eight sequenced donors, only one was HCMV-seronegative, while the other seven were HCMV-seropositive. In several experiments an anti-gammadeltaTCR antibody was added to restrict sorting to alphabetaTCR-expressing T cells. For 6 or 7 donors, the dominant CD3+CD56+NKG2C+ clonotypes were among the top 10 CD8+ clonotypes and accounted for roughly 1.0-8% of CD8+ T cells. Those dominant clonotypes were again the most abundant among CD3+CD56-NKG2C+ cells in a handful of donors, at about 28.3-60.1%. Whether the expanded NKG2C-expressing T cell clones were specific for HCMV antigens remained unclear. Randomly selected healthy volunteers, three men and five women, were used as the eight sequenced donors. HCMV-specific IgG was detected in serum with a commercial ELISA kit to determine HCMV serostatus. MIGEC was used to demultiplex reads and group the reads by UMI, and MiTCR was used to assemble and quantify clonotypes. To remove erroneous sequences, TCR cDNA sequences were retained only when supported by two or more reads. The tcR package was used for downstream repertoire analysis, with clonotypes matched between fractions based on CDR3 nucleotide sequence plus V segment. VDJmatch was used to annotate antigen specificity against VDJdb, with one amino acid substitution in CDR3 allowed.

Source material: CD4+ T cells sorted from blood. The receptor comes from a woman under 30 in good health. Recombination joined TRBV6-1 with TRBJ2-2, with 8 bases aligning to TRBD2. CDR3 protein: CASNIGLAGTGELFF. The DNA sequence reads TGTGCCAGCAACATAGGACTAGCCGGCACCGGGGAGCTGTTTTTT.